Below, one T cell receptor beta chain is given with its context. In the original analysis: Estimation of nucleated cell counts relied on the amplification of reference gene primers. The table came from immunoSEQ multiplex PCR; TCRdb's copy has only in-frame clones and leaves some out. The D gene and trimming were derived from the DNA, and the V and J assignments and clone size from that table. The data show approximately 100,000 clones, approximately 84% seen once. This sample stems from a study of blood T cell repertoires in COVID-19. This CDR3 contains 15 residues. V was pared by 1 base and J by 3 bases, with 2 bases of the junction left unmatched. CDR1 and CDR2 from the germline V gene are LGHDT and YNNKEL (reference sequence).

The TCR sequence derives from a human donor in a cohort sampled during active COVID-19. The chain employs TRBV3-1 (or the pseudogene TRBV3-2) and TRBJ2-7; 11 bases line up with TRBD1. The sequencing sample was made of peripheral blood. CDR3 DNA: TGTGCCAGCAGCCAAGCTGGGACAGGGGGCTACGAGCAGTACTTC. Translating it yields CASSQAGTGGYEQYF.